The 8 T cell receptor beta chains listed next were all sequenced from one sample in a study of cytomegalovirus exposure and HLA in healthy donors (TCRdb year 2017). The library was generated by the immunoSEQ multiplex PCR assay. In TCRdb, the immuneACCESS table is reduced to in-frame sequences with V and J assigned. These tables do not hold every clone; where another copy was compared, an unresolved V gene accounts for under half, and the others remain unexplained. The sample table shows about 78,000 clones, and around 96% are seen once. The top ten hold around 1.6% of the sample. The sequenced material came from PBMCs. The receptors derive from a man aged 18 to 30 in good health and CMV-seropositive.

This chain uses TRBV5-4 with TRBJ1-2; D is perhaps TRBD1 (5 bases). V lost 2 bases and J 3 bases, leaving 11 bases between the germline ends. The germline gives CDR1 SGHNT, CDR2 YYREEE (reference sequence). CDR3 length: 14 residues. As DNA, the CDR3 is TGTGCCAGCAGCTTTTATGACAGAGACTATGGCTACACCTTC. Residues: CASSFYDRDYGYTF.

CDR3 bases: TGTGCCAGCCGAGGGGGATCCTACGAGCAGTACTTC. It translates to CASRGGSYEQYF. The chain combines TRBV27 with TRBJ2-7; D possibly corresponds to TRBD1 (6 bases). CDR3 length equals 12 residues. CDR1 is MNHEY, CDR2 SMNVEV, per germline (reference sequence). V gave up 8 bases and J gave up 1 base, with 9 bases separating them.

This clone was detected once. The chain couples TRBV29-1 to TRBJ2-3; tentatively, D is TRBD1 (6 bases). The length of the CDR3 is 13 residues. V was clipped by 6 bases and J by 1 base, with 11 bases between them. Germline-derived CDR1 and CDR2 are SQVTM and ANQGSEA. CDR3 DNA: TGCAGCGTGCCCGCAGGGGGCACAGATACGCAGTATTTT. Protein sequence: CSVPAGGTDTQYF.

This clone is a singleton in its sample. V gene TRBV19 combines with J gene TRBJ2-7; D might be TRBD2 (6 bases). Per germline, CDR1 LNHDA and CDR2 SQIVND (reference sequence). The V end was cut by 6 bases, the J end by 6 bases, with 21 bases between. The CDR3 extends over 15 amino acids. CDR3 bases: TGTGCCAGTAGCCCCTTTAGGGCGGGGCGGCGCGAGCAGTACTTC. Translation: CASSPFRAGRREQYF.

A single count supports this clone. The chain joins TRBV10-3 to TRBJ2-7; D gene ambiguous. Trimming pared 4 bases from V and 0 bases from J, leaving 7 bases between. The CDR3 contains 13 residues. Germline CDR1 is ENHRY and CDR2 is SYGVKD. The CDR3 DNA follows: TGTGCCATCAGTGCTGAGGACTCCTACGAGCAGTACTTC. This gives the protein CAISAEDSYEQYF.

The chain is built from TRBV7-2 and TRBJ2-5; D call uncertain. The germline CDR1 and CDR2 sequences are SGHTA and FQGNSA. CDR3 length: 14 amino acids. V was shortened by 5 bases and J by 2 bases, with 12 bases between the two germline ends. CDR3 residues: CASSNIRRQETQYF. The DNA of the CDR3 is TGTGCCAGCAGCAACATTCGGAGACAAGAGACCCAGTACTTC.

The V call is TRBV15, the J call TRBJ1-1, with D perhaps TRBD1 (6 bases). Germline lookup yields CDR1 LNHNV and CDR2 YYDKDF (reference sequence). This CDR3 has 15 residues. The ends were cut back, 5 bases at V and 3 bases at J, with 16 bases in the middle. CDR3 DNA: TGTGCCACCAGCGAATTACAGGGAGAGTACACTGAAGCTTTCTTT. It encodes CATSELQGEYTEAFF.

This chain uses TRBV5-4 with TRBJ2-7, with TRBD2 as a possible D gene (5 bases). Per the germline V gene, CDR1 is SGHNT and CDR2 is YYREEE (reference sequence). V was trimmed by 4 bases and J by 4 bases, leaving 15 bases between them. There are 14 residues in the CDR3. The CDR3 spells CASSPQEAPYEQYF. CDR3 nucleotide sequence: TGTGCCAGCAGCCCCCAGGAGGCCCCTTACGAGCAGTACTTC.